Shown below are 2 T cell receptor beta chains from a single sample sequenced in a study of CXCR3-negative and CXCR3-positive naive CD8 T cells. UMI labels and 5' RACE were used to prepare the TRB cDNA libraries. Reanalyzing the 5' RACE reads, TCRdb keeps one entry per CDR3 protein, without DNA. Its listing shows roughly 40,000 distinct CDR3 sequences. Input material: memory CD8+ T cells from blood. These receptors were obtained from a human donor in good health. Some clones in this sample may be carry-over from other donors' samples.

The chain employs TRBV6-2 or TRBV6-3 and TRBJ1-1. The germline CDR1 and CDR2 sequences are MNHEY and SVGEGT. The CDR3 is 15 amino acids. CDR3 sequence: CASSHPPLRGTEAFF.

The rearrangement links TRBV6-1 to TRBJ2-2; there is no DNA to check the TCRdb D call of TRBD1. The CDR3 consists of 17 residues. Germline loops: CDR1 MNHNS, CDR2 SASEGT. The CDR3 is CASSEALEGVGTGELFF.